These 26 T cell receptor beta chains were sequenced from one sample in a study of blood T cell repertoires in COVID-19. Produced via immunoSEQ multiplex PCR; TCRdb's table is partial and in-frame only. The sample has about 170,000 clones, roughly nine tenths seen once. The sample comprised peripheral blood. These receptors originate from a woman aged 80 or over in a cohort sampled during active or convalescent COVID-19.

This chain connects TRBV3-1 (or the pseudogene TRBV3-2) to TRBJ1-1, with 10 bases aligning to TRBD1. This CDR3 is 14 amino acids long. Losses at the gene ends were 4 bases for V and 5 bases for J; bases not matched to a gene: 4. Germline V CDR1 and CDR2: LGHDT, YNNKEL (reference sequence). CDR3 sequence: CASSPGTGETEAFF. Here the CDR3 DNA reads TGTGCCAGCAGCCCAGGGACAGGGGAAACTGAAGCTTTCTTT.

Remarks on this clone: Other DNA variants within this sample encode the same CDR3. The genes are TRBV4-1 and TRBJ1-5, with a weak D call TRBD1 (6 bases). In germline, CDR1 is MGHRA, CDR2 YSYEKL. The length of the CDR3 is 14 residues. Trimming shortened V by 0 bases and J by 4 bases, and 7 bases separated the two germline ends. Here the CDR3 reads CASSQDRGNQPQHF. CDR3 coding DNA: TGCGCCAGCAGCCAAGACAGGGGAAATCAGCCCCAGCATTTT.

This rearrangement joins TRBV6-1 to TRBJ1-2; 7 nucleotides agree with TRBD1. Trimming removed 2 bases from V and 8 bases from J; junction bases left unmatched: 11. The CDR3 consists of 15 residues. CDR1 MNHNS and CDR2 SASEGT come from the germline V gene. The CDR3 loop is CASSEHNRGAVGYTF. DNA for the CDR3: TGTGCCAGCAGTGAACACAACAGGGGAGCGGTCGGCTACACCTTC.

The chain employs TRBV27 and TRBJ2-7; 11 bases align to TRBD2. The CDR3 length is 14 residues. V trimming: 6 bases; J trimming: 3 bases; junction bases outside the gene matches: 4. Germline assignment: CDR1 MNHEY and CDR2 SMNVEV (reference sequence). The CDR3 coding sequence is TGTGCCAGCAGCGGGACTAGCGGCCTCTACGAGCAGTACGTC. Encoded protein: CASSGTSGLYEQYV.

This chain joins TRBV19 and TRBJ1-3; D perhaps matches TRBD1 (5 bases). Germline CDR1 and CDR2: LNHDA and SQIVND (reference sequence). Trimming pared 3 bases from V and 7 bases from J, leaving 7 bases between. The CDR3 sequence is 12 residues long. Written as DNA, the CDR3 is TGTGCCAGTAGTATGGGGGGGAACACCATATATTTT. Translating it yields CASSMGGNTIYF.

The chain couples TRBV6-2 or TRBV6-3 to TRBJ2-1; D may be TRBD2 (6 bases). The CDR3 spans 12 residues. With 6 bases removed from V and 6 bases from J, the gap between germline ends came to 9 bases. Germline V gives CDR1 MNHEY, CDR2 SVGEGT. The CDR3 loop reads CASSRDFNEQFF. DNA for the CDR3: TGTGCCAGCAGCCGGGACTTCAATGAGCAGTTCTTC.

For the CDR3, the DNA is TGTGCCAGCAGCGTAGGGGCGAATGAGCAGTTCTTC. Translated: CASSVGANEQFF. V gene TRBV9 combines with J gene TRBJ2-1, with D hard to call. V lost 0 bases to trimming and J lost 7 bases, with 5 bases between them. This CDR3 has 12 amino acids. CDR1 SGDLS and CDR2 YYNGEE come from the germline V gene. The whole variable domain, filled in from reference TRBV9 and TRBJ2-1, reads DSGVTQTPKHLITATGQRVTLRCSPRSGDLSVYWYQQSLDQGLQFLIQYYNGEERAKGNILERFSAQQFPDLHSELNLSSLELGDSALYFCASSVGANEQFFGPGTRLTVL.

The V and J genes are TRBV5-8 and TRBJ2-5; D ambiguous. There are 13 residues in the CDR3. CDR1 and CDR2 (germline): SGHTS, YDEGEE. Trimming pared 0 bases from V and 2 bases from J, leaving 5 bases between. Here the CDR3 reads CASSLGRQETQYF. The CDR3, as DNA: TGTGCCAGCAGCTTGGGGAGACAAGAGACCCAGTACTTC.

The chain carries TRBV30 and TRBJ1-6, with 8 positions matching TRBD1. The germline V gene encodes CDR1 GTSNPN and CDR2 SVGIG (reference sequence). The V segment lost 5 bases and the J segment 9 bases; nucleotides outside the gene matches: 6. This CDR3 contains 13 residues. In DNA form, the CDR3 reads TGTGCCTGGGCCGGACAGGGCGGTTCACCCCTCCACTTT. This translates into CAWAGQGGSPLHF.

The gene calls are TRBV5-1 and TRBJ2-2, with 7 bases lining up with TRBD1. Trimming took 4 bases from V and 13 from J; bases not matched to a gene: 13. The CDR3 spans 14 residues. Per germline, CDR1 SGHRS and CDR2 YFSETQ. The CDR3 is CASSVGQAPISLFF. The CDR3 bases are TGCGCCAGCAGCGTCGGACAGGCCCCGATCTCGCTGTTTTTT.

This clone was picked up many times. This sequence joins TRBV6-6 and TRBJ2-7; D perhaps matches TRBD1 (6 bases). CDR1 is MNHNY and CDR2 is SVGAGI in the germline V gene (reference sequence). This CDR3 has 14 residues. V gave up 5 bases and J gave up 3 bases, with 14 bases separating them. CDR3: CASSTNRVDYEQYV. CDR3 nucleotide sequence: TGTGCCAGCAGTACTAACAGGGTAGACTACGAGCAGTACGTC.

The rearrangement links TRBV9 to TRBJ2-5, with 10 positions matching TRBD2. The CDR3 has 14 residues. The germline V gene encodes CDR1 SGDLS and CDR2 YYNGEE. The V and J ends lost 4 bases and 3 bases, in that order; junction bases with no gene match: 3. The CDR3 region has the DNA TGTGCCAGCAGCTCCGGACTAGCGGAAGAGACCCAGTACTTC. It specifies CASSSGLAEETQYF. Based on the CDR3 plus reference TRBV9 and TRBJ2-5, the full variable domain is DSGVTQTPKHLITATGQRVTLRCSPRSGDLSVYWYQQSLDQGLQFLIQYYNGEERAKGNILERFSAQQFPDLHSELNLSSLELGDSALYFCASSSGLAEETQYFGPGTRLLVL.

This clone was recorded only once. V gene TRBV21-1 combines with J gene TRBJ2-7; the table assigns TRBD2, which was not confirmed against the DNA. TRBV21-1 corresponds to a pseudogene. The CDR3 length is 16 residues. CDR3 residues: CASSKRERGKTYEQYV. In nucleotides, the CDR3 is TGTGCCAGCAGCAAAAGGGAGCGGGGCAAGACCTACGAGCAGTACGTC.

V usage is TRBV5-1 and J usage is TRBJ1-2; D ambiguous. Germline loops: CDR1 SGHRS, CDR2 YFSETQ. The CDR3 has 13 amino acids. The V and J ends lost 0 bases and 2 bases respectively, with 5 bases between them. CDR3 protein: CASSLAVNYGYTF. The DNA of the CDR3 is TGCGCCAGCAGCTTGGCAGTGAACTATGGCTACACCTTC.

This rearrangement joins TRBV3-1 (or the pseudogene TRBV3-2) to TRBJ1-5, with D uncertain. With 4 bases removed from V and 1 base from J, the gap between germline ends came to 8 bases. Germline V CDR1 and CDR2: LGHDT, YNNKEL (reference sequence). CDR3 size: 14 residues. As DNA, the CDR3 is TGTGCCAGCAGCCTTCGTTTGAGCAATCAGCCCCAGCATTTT. The encoded protein is CASSLRLSNQPQHF.

The chain's CDR3 is CASSVGYGQQNEKLFF. In nucleotides, the CDR3 is TGTGCCAGCAGCGTAGGGTACGGACAGCAGAATGAAAAACTGTTTTTT. The rearrangement joins TRBV9 to TRBJ1-4, with D possibly matching TRBD1 (6 bases). V was trimmed by 0 bases and J by 5 bases, leaving 14 bases between them. CDR1 and CDR2 (germline): SGDLS, YYNGEE. The CDR3 has 16 amino acids.

The gene calls are TRBV5-8 and TRBJ1-5; D is unresolved. The ends were cut back, 2 bases at V and 0 bases at J, with 12 bases in the middle. This CDR3 region has 16 residues. CDR1 is SGHTS, CDR2 YDEGEE, per germline. Here the CDR3 DNA reads TGTGCCAGCAGCTTTGGCCACATTAATAGCAATCAGCCCCAGCATTTT. Translation: CASSFGHINSNQPQHF.

The chain uses TRBV6-2 or TRBV6-3 and TRBJ2-1; TRBD2 aligns across 12 bases. The germline CDR1 and CDR2 sequences are MNHEY and SVGEGT. The CDR3 spans 17 residues. V trimming: 2 bases; J trimming: 8 bases; junction bases outside the gene matches: 10. In DNA, the CDR3 is TGTGCCAGCAGTTACGGGCTAGCGGGAGGGCCGGGGGATGAGCAGTTCTTC. Residues: CASSYGLAGGPGDEQFF.

Of note for this clone: One end of the junction is discordant with germline, which a read error may explain. CDR3 protein: CASSTNQETQYF. In DNA form, the CDR3 reads TGCGCCAGCAGCACCAACCAGGAGACCCAGTACTTC. V and J are TRBV5-1 and TRBJ2-5; D remains unclear. Germline assignment: CDR1 SGHRS and CDR2 YFSETQ. The CDR3 sequence is 12 residues long.

The chain is built from TRBV7-2 and TRBJ2-7; 11 bases match TRBD1. Trimming cost V 2 bases and J 3 bases; bases outside gene matches: 9. The germline CDR1 and CDR2 sequences are SGHTA and FQGNSA. The CDR3 spans 17 residues. The CDR3 sequence: CASSLSRGQGGLYEQYF. As DNA, the CDR3 is TGTGCCAGCAGCTTAAGTCGGGGACAGGGGGGACTCTACGAGCAGTACTTC.

The genes are TRBV7-2 and TRBJ1-4; a weak D match, TRBD1 (6 bases). The CDR3 consists of 17 residues. Germline V CDR1 and CDR2: SGHTA, FQGNSA. Trimming pared 2 bases from V and 2 bases from J, leaving 15 bases between. In nucleotides, the CDR3 is TGTGCCAGCAGCTTATTGGCGGGGGGCAGTACTAATGAAAAACTGTTTTTT. This gives the protein CASSLLAGGSTNEKLFF.

The chain carries TRBV25-1 and TRBJ2-2; D is ambiguous. The CDR3 has 17 residues. The germline V gene encodes CDR1 MGHDK and CDR2 SYGVNS. V was shortened by 6 bases and J by 1 base, with 18 bases between the two germline ends. CDR3 region: CASSEQSWYGNTGELFF. The CDR3 DNA follows: TGTGCCAGCAGCGAACAATCTTGGTACGGGAACACCGGGGAGCTGTTTTTT.

The V gene is TRBV3-1 (or the pseudogene TRBV3-2), the J gene TRBJ2-3; D perhaps matches TRBD2 (7 bases). V lost 4 bases and J 6 bases, leaving 11 bases between the germline ends. This CDR3 spans 13 amino acids. The V gene's germline CDR1 is LGHDT and CDR2 YNNKEL (reference sequence). Here the CDR3 reads CASSRGGQDTQYF. The CDR3 DNA reads as TGTGCCAGCAGCCGGGGGGGGCAGGATACGCAGTATTTT.

This clone was counted between two and nine times. This chain links TRBV2 with TRBJ1-1, with no clear D. Germline CDR1 SNHLY, CDR2 FYNNEI. Trimming cost V 3 bases and J 1 base, with 12 bases left between them. The CDR3 contains 15 residues. The CDR3 DNA follows: TGTGCCAGCAGTGACCCCGGCAGGCCGAACACTGAAGCTTTCTTT. Translation: CASSDPGRPNTEAFF.

The rearrangement uses TRBV25-1 and TRBJ1-3, with 10 bases matching TRBD1. The V segment lost 6 bases and the J segment 3 bases; nucleotides outside the gene matches: 5. CDR1 is MGHDK, CDR2 SYGVNS, per germline. There are 15 residues in the CDR3. The CDR3 reads CASRTGGIGGNTIYF. The CDR3 bases are TGTGCCAGCAGGACAGGGGGCATAGGTGGAAACACCATATATTTT.

The chain employs TRBV27 and TRBJ2-7; D might be TRBD1 (6 bases). The CDR3 contains 14 residues. Germline CDR1 MNHEY, CDR2 SMNVEV (reference sequence). Trimming cost V 11 bases and J 6 bases, with 23 bases left between them. CDR3 residues: CAPQHYRATAEQYV. For the CDR3, the DNA is TGTGCCCCCCAACACTACAGGGCAACGGCCGAGCAGTACGTC.